This passage covers 11 T cell receptor beta chains from one sample sequenced in a study of T cells after yellow fever vaccination. TCRdb used MiXCR to reprocess the 5' RACE reads, holding one entry per CDR3 protein. The sample has 200,000 to 300,000 distinct CDR3 sequences; more than 3.5% are singletons. Sequenced material: PBMCs, taken 15 days after the yellow fever booster vaccination. The receptor source for this set is a young man who received the YFV17D yellow fever vaccine.

This clonotype was recorded many times. The V call is TRBV7-9, the J call TRBJ2-3; TRBD1 matches 8 bases. The V and J ends lost 7 bases and 5 bases, in that order; junction bases with no gene match: 8. Germline lookup yields CDR1 SEHNR and CDR2 FQNEAQ (reference sequence). The CDR3 is made up of 14 amino acids. The CDR3 reads CASIPTGEEDTQYF. CDR3 bases: TGTGCCAGCATCCCGACAGGGGAAGAAGATACGCAGTATTTT.

The table lists this clonotype with many counts. The chain has TRBV3-1 and TRBJ1-1; TRBD1 agrees at 9 bases. V shed 4 bases and J 6 bases; nucleotides not matched to a gene: 9. Germline V lookup: CDR1 LGHDT, CDR2 YNNKEL (reference sequence). The CDR3 totals 15 residues. In nucleotides, the CDR3 is TGTGCCAGCAGCCCCCGTACAGGGGGCGACGCTGAAGCTTTCTTT. Protein: CASSPRTGGDAEAFF. Variable domain in full (rest from reference TRBV3-1 and TRBJ1-1): DTAVSQTPKYLVTQMGNDKSIKCEQNLGHDTMYWYKQDSKKFLKIMFSYNNKELIINETVPNRFSPKSPDKAHLNLHINSLELGDSAVYFCASSPRTGGDAEAFFGQGTRLTVV.

This clonotype has at least ten counts. The chain employs TRBV5-1 and TRBJ2-3, with D perhaps matching TRBD1 or TRBD2 (5 bases each). The CDR3 spans 14 residues. V was trimmed by 3 bases and J by 0 bases, leaving 8 bases between them. In germline, CDR1 is SGHRS, CDR2 YFSETQ. CDR3 in amino acids: CASSWDQSTDTQYF. CDR3 nucleotide sequence: TGCGCCAGCAGCTGGGACCAGAGCACAGATACGCAGTATTTT.

This clonotype was counted ten times or more. The chain couples TRBV7-7 to TRBJ2-7; unclear D gene. Germline V lookup: CDR1 SSHAT, CDR2 FNYEAQ (reference sequence). This CDR3 region has 13 residues. V was pared by 2 bases and J by 0 bases, with 5 bases between. DNA of the CDR3: TGTGCCAGCAGCTTATCGAGCTCCTACGAGCAGTACTTC. Its translation: CASSLSSSYEQYF.

This clonotype appeared many times. The V gene is TRBV6-6, the J gene TRBJ2-1; 11 positions agree with TRBD2. Germline V CDR1 and CDR2: MNHNY, SVGAGI (reference sequence). This CDR3 region has 17 residues. Trimming removed 4 bases from V and 7 bases from J; junction bases left unmatched: 12. CDR3 sequence (DNA): TGTGCCAGCAGTTCCCCTCCGACTAGCGGGGCCCTTAATGAGCAGTTCTTC. Encoded protein: CASSSPPTSGALNEQFF.

This clonotype was found a few times. This chain joins TRBV5-1 and TRBJ2-3, with 8 bases fitting TRBD1. The V and J ends lost 3 bases and 0 bases, in that order; junction bases with no gene match: 9. This CDR3 contains 17 residues. Germline values: CDR1 SGHRS, CDR2 YFSETQ. This CDR3 is CASSSADRVPSTDTQYF. The CDR3 nucleotides are TGCGCCAGCAGCTCCGCGGACAGGGTGCCGAGCACAGATACGCAGTATTTT.

This clonotype has ten or more counts. This chain links TRBV28 with TRBJ2-7; tentative D call: TRBD1 (5 bases). Trimming removed 1 base at V and 4 bases at J, with 17 bases between. This CDR3 spans 16 amino acids. Looked up from germline, CDR1 is MDHEN and CDR2 is SYDVKM. CDR3 sequence (DNA): TGTGCCAGCAGTTTATCCCCTCTTCCGACAGAGTACGAGCAGTACGTC. Amino acid sequence: CASSLSPLPTEYEQYV.

In its sample, this clonotype was seen many times. This chain joins TRBV20-1 and TRBJ2-1; no definite D call. Per germline, CDR1 DFQATT and CDR2 SNEGSKA (reference sequence). The CDR3 is 10 residues long. Trimming took off 6 bases at V and 8 bases at J, with 8 bases between the two ends. CDR3 DNA sequence: TGCAGTGCCCGTCATTATGAGCAGTTCTTC. This sequence encodes CSARHYEQFF.

This clonotype was counted a few times. The chain couples TRBV10-3 to TRBJ1-1; the match to TRBD1 covers 8 bases. Germline trimming cut 4 bases from V and 1 base from J; bases unmatched to any gene: 2. CDR1 is ENHRY, CDR2 SYGVKD, per germline. CDR3 length: 14 amino acids. The CDR3 sequence is CAISAGGGNTEAFF. The CDR3 coding sequence is TGTGCCATCAGTGCAGGGGGCGGGAACACTGAAGCTTTCTTT.

This clonotype was observed a handful of times. The J gene is TRBJ2-7, the V gene TRBV14; D remains unclear. Germline V gene sequence: CDR1 SGHDN, CDR2 FVKESK. The CDR3 sequence is 13 residues long. V lost 3 bases, J lost 4 bases, and 10 bases lay in between. CDR3 nucleotide sequence: TGTGCCAGCAGCCACGGGTTCGGGTACGAGCAGTACGTC. Translating gives CASSHGFGYEQYV.

This clonotype occurred many times. This chain joins TRBV7-9 and TRBJ2-5; D gene ambiguous. Trimming removed 6 bases at V and 3 bases at J, with 11 bases between. The germline CDR1 and CDR2 sequences are SEHNR and FQNEAQ (reference sequence). The CDR3 is 13 residues long. CDR3 region: CASSPENEETQYF. Here the CDR3 DNA reads TGTGCCAGCAGTCCCGAGAATGAAGAGACCCAGTACTTC.